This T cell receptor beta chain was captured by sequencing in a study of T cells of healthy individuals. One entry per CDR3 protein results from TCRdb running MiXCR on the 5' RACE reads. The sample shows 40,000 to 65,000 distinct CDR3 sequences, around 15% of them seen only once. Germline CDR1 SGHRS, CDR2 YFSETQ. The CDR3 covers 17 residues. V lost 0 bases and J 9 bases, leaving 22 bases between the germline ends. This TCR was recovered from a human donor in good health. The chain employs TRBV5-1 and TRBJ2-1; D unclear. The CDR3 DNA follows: TGCGCCAGCAGCTTGGGGGTCGGGTCCAGGATGCGACGTGAGCAGTTCTTC. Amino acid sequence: CASSLGVGSRMRREQFF. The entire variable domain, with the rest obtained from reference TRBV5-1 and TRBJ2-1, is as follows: KAGVTQTPRYLIKTRGQQVTLSCSPISGHRSVSWYQQTPGQGLQFLFEYFSETQRNKGNFPGRFSGRQFSNSRSEMNVSTLELGDSALYLCASSLGVGSRMRREQFFGPGTRLTVL.